The 20 T cell receptor beta chains presented below share a single source sample, sequenced in a study of shared clonotypes between healthy human individuals. Measured with immunoSEQ multiplex PCR; TCRdb has only the in-frame clones, and not every one. The repertoire holds 2 million or so clones, with 85% to 95% as singletons. The sample consisted of naive CD4+ T cells sorted from blood. Subset in this sample: CD45RA+ positively selected. These receptors originate from a man between 18 and 35 years old in good health.

V usage is TRBV7-2 and J usage is TRBJ2-7; 10 bases are a match to TRBD2. V dropped 2 bases and J dropped 5; count of bases not matched to a gene: 3. Germline CDR1 reads SGHTA; CDR2 reads FQGNSA. This CDR3 has 14 amino acids. The DNA of the CDR3 is TGTGCCAGCAGCTTACCTAGCGGGAGAGACGAGCAGTACTTC. It translates to CASSLPSGRDEQYF.

V gene TRBV5-6 combines with J gene TRBJ2-1, with 11 nucleotides matching TRBD2. The CDR3 is made up of 17 amino acids. From germline, CDR1 is SGHDT and CDR2 YYEEEE. V dropped 4 bases and J dropped 8; count of bases not matched to a gene: 14. The CDR3 DNA follows: TGTGCCAGCAGCCCTGGAAGTAGCGGGAGGGCCCGAGATGAGCAGTTCTTC. Translating it yields CASSPGSSGRARDEQFF.

This clone was seen only once. J is TRBJ2-1 and V is TRBV12-5, with D hard to call. The germline V gene encodes CDR1 LGHNT and CDR2 FRNRAP. This CDR3 region has 12 residues. V lost 1 base, J lost 8 bases, and 6 bases lay in between. The CDR3 loop is CASGLGEYEQFF. The CDR3 nucleotides read TGTGCTAGTGGTTTGGGCGAATATGAGCAGTTCTTC.

For this clone: This sample includes further DNA sequences coding for the same CDR3. The J gene is TRBJ1-4, the V gene TRBV28; possibly TRBD1 for D (5 bases). The ends were cut back, 6 bases at V and 8 bases at J, with 13 bases in the middle. CDR3 size: 13 residues. Germline loops: CDR1 MDHEN, CDR2 SYDVKM. CDR3 nucleotides: TGTGCCAGCAGATCCGGGACCCCCGAAAAACTGTTTTTT. Encoded protein: CASRSGTPEKLFF.

Concerning this clone itself: A read error may be the cause here, since a much bigger clone is one base away. The sample holds other DNA sequences that translate to the same CDR3. The chain combines TRBV27 with TRBJ2-7; no reliable D call. Trimming left V 5 bases short and J 0 bases short, with 2 bases between. The CDR3 length is 11 residues. Germline values: CDR1 MNHEY, CDR2 SMNVEV (reference sequence). CDR3 coding DNA: TGTGCCAGCAGTCCCTCCTACGAGCAGTACTTC. Translation gives CASSPSYEQYF.

The rearrangement joins TRBV18 to TRBJ2-7, with D uncertain. Germline CDR1 and CDR2: KGHSH and LQKENI. The CDR3 extends over 13 amino acids. V lost 3 bases to trimming and J lost 5 bases, with 11 bases between them. The CDR3 loop is CASSPAGSDEQYF. The CDR3 DNA is TGTGCCAGCTCACCCGCAGGCTCAGACGAGCAGTACTTC.

CDR3: CASSLSGPTGELFF. CDR3 in DNA: TGCGCCAGCAGCTTGTCAGGGCCCACCGGGGAGCTGTTTTTT. This sequence joins TRBV5-1 and TRBJ2-2, with TRBD1 as a possible D gene (5 bases). The V and J ends lost 1 base and 4 bases respectively, with 8 bases between them. CDR1 and CDR2 from the germline V gene are SGHRS and YFSETQ. The CDR3 extends over 14 amino acids.

This clone was recorded once. This chain connects TRBV10-3 to TRBJ2-3; 10 bases match TRBD1. Germline-derived CDR1 and CDR2 are ENHRY and SYGVKD. The CDR3 totals 15 residues. Trimming removed 3 bases from V and 6 bases from J; junction bases left unmatched: 6. The CDR3 region is CAISDRDRGPDTQYF. In DNA, the CDR3 is TGTGCCATCAGTGATAGGGACAGGGGACCCGATACGCAGTATTTT.

This clone has just one count. The genes are TRBV5-4 and TRBJ2-5; TRBD2 agrees at 16 bases. Trimming removed 0 bases from V and 5 bases from J; junction bases left unmatched: 7. This CDR3 contains 18 residues. In germline, CDR1 is SGHNT, CDR2 YYREEE (reference sequence). CDR3: CASSLGGTSGRGRETQYF. DNA for the CDR3: TGTGCCAGCAGCTTGGGAGGGACTAGCGGGAGGGGTCGGGAGACCCAGTACTTC. Variable domain in full (rest from reference TRBV5-4 and TRBJ2-5): ETGVTQSPTHLIKTRGQQVTLRCSSQSGHNTVSWYQQALGQGPQFIFQYYREEENGRGNFPPRFSGLQFPNYSSELNVNALELDDSALYLCASSLGGTSGRGRETQYFGPGTRLLVL.

This clone was seen only a few times. Other DNA sequences within the sample encode an identical CDR3. This chain uses TRBV6-5 with TRBJ2-7; D not resolved. The CDR3 consists of 12 residues. In germline, CDR1 is MNHEY, CDR2 SVGAGI. Trimming left V 0 bases short and J 5 bases short, with 5 bases between. This CDR3 is CASSYSRNEQYF. In nucleotides, the CDR3 is TGTGCCAGCAGTTACTCGAGAAACGAGCAGTACTTC.

The rearrangement joins TRBV6-6 to TRBJ2-7, with 8 bases identical to TRBD1. V lost 6 bases, J lost 0 bases, and 7 bases stayed unmatched. Germline V gene lookup returns CDR1 MNHNY and CDR2 SVGAGI (reference sequence). CDR3 length: 15 amino acids. CDR3 region: CASSSGQGVSYEQYF. CDR3 coding DNA: TGTGCCAGCAGCAGCGGACAGGGTGTCTCCTACGAGCAGTACTTC.

In its sample, this clone was seen once. The gene calls are TRBV19 and TRBJ1-5, with D hard to call. Germline V gene sequence: CDR1 LNHDA, CDR2 SQIVND (reference sequence). This CDR3 is built from 15 residues. The V gene lost 3 bases and the J gene lost 2 bases, with 11 bases spanning the gap. The CDR3 DNA is TGTGCCAGTAGTATCGCCGGTATTGGCAATCAGCCCCAGCATTTT. Its protein product is CASSIAGIGNQPQHF.

V and J are TRBV12-5 and TRBJ1-4; the match to TRBD1 covers 7 bases. The V gene's germline CDR1 is LGHNT and CDR2 FRNRAP. The CDR3 consists of 14 residues. With V trimmed by 1 base and J by 5 bases, 1 base remained unmatched. DNA of the CDR3: TGTGCTAGTGGTTTGGGACAGGGCAATGAAAAACTGTTTTTT. It codes for CASGLGQGNEKLFF. Full variable domain (missing parts from reference TRBV12-5 and TRBJ1-4): DARVTQTPRHKVTEMGQEVTMRCQPILGHNTVFWYRQTMMQGLELLAYFRNRAPLDDSGMPKDRFSAEMPDATLATLKIQPSEPRDSAVYFCASGLGQGNEKLFFGSGTQLSVL.

This sequence joins TRBV4-1 and TRBJ2-1; D call uncertain. This CDR3 contains 14 residues. CDR1 and CDR2 from the germline V gene are MGHRA and YSYEKL. V lost 1 base and J lost 5, with 9 bases in between. CDR3 sequence: CASSQGFRDNEQFF. The CDR3 coding sequence is TGCGCCAGCAGCCAAGGGTTTAGGGACAATGAGCAGTTCTTC.

The CDR3 DNA reads TGTGCCAGCAGCCGCCGTTCCAGGGGGCTGTTTTTT. Translation: CASSRRSRGLFF. The V and J genes are TRBV5-6 and TRBJ1-4; 7 positions match TRBD1. Per the germline V gene, CDR1 is SGHDT and CDR2 is YYEEEE. The ends lost 4 bases at V and 14 bases at J; junction bases unmatched: 8. This CDR3 comprises 12 residues.

CDR3 sequence reads: CASSLDSNSYNEQFF. The CDR3 nucleotides are TGTGCCAGCAGCTTAGATTCGAACTCCTACAATGAGCAGTTCTTC. The V and J genes are TRBV11-2 and TRBJ2-1; D unclear. This CDR3 comprises 15 residues. Germline V gives CDR1 SGHAT, CDR2 FQNNGV. Trimming removed 0 bases at V and 0 bases at J, with 6 bases between. The full variable domain, its missing parts supplied by reference TRBV11-2 and TRBJ2-1, is EAGVAQSPRYKIIEKRQSVAFWCNPISGHATLYWYQQILGQGPKLLIQFQNNGVVDDSQLPKDRFSAERLKGVDSTLKIQPAKLEDSAVYLCASSLDSNSYNEQFFGPGTRLTVL.

V and J are TRBV7-2 and TRBJ2-7; 8 nucleotides agree with TRBD1. J was trimmed by 3 bases and V by 1 base; bases with no gene match: 5. Per germline, CDR1 SGHTA and CDR2 FQGNSA. The CDR3 is 15 residues long. CDR3 coding DNA: TGTGCCAGCAGCTTAGGCCCAGGGGGCGGCTACGAGCAGTACTTC. Translation: CASSLGPGGGYEQYF. Variable domain in full (rest from reference TRBV7-2 and TRBJ2-7): GAGVSQSPSNKVTEKGKDVELRCDPISGHTALYWYRQSLGQGLEFLIYFQGNSAPDKSGLPSDRFSAERTGGSVSTLTIQRTQQEDSAVYLCASSLGPGGGYEQYFGPGTRLTVT.

This rearrangement joins TRBV9 to TRBJ2-3; TRBD2 matches 14 bases. From germline, CDR1 is SGDLS and CDR2 YYNGEE. The junction had 6 bases not matched to a gene; V was cut back by 7 bases and J by 5 bases. This CDR3 spans 15 amino acids. The CDR3 DNA follows: TGTGCCAGCGGTCCGGGACTAGCGGGGGTAGATACGCAGTATTTT. Its protein product is CASGPGLAGVDTQYF.

This clone was seen once. The J gene is TRBJ1-4, the V gene TRBV6-6, with TRBD1 as a possible D gene (5 bases). V lost 2 bases and J 7 bases, leaving 11 bases between the germline ends. CDR3 length: 14 residues. Germline V lookup: CDR1 MNHNY, CDR2 SVGAGI (reference sequence). CDR3 amino acids: CASSYATDGEKLFF. Written as DNA, the CDR3 is TGTGCCAGCAGTTACGCGACAGATGGTGAAAAACTGTTTTTT.

The chain combines TRBV6-5 with TRBJ1-6; 8 nucleotides align to TRBD1. Germline assignment: CDR1 MNHEY and CDR2 SVGAGI. The CDR3 is made up of 13 amino acids. Trimming at V came to 4 bases and at J to 12 bases, leaving 5 bases not matched to a gene. CDR3 in amino acids: CASSSQGALPLHF. The CDR3 DNA is TGTGCCAGCAGTTCCCAGGGGGCTTTACCCCTCCACTTT.